Listed here are 24 T cell receptor beta chains from one sample, sequenced in a study of cytomegalovirus exposure and HLA in healthy donors. The PCR had 60 Vbeta and 13 Jbeta primers. Some clones are missing from TCRdb's copy, which holds only in-frame ones; the method was immunoSEQ multiplex PCR. The repertoire includes more than 95,000 clones, about 81% of them detected once, and roughly 0.99% sits in the top ten. The sample consisted of PBMCs. These receptors were obtained from a woman aged 30 to 39 in good health and CMV-seronegative.

The V gene is TRBV6-1, the J gene TRBJ2-1; 7 bases align to TRBD1. The CDR3 runs 16 residues. Trimming cost V 4 bases and J 6 bases; bases outside gene matches: 12. Germline values: CDR1 MNHNS, CDR2 SASEGT. The CDR3 DNA reads as TGTGCCAGCAGTGGGTGGACAGGTGGGAAGGGCAATGAGCAGTTCTTC. Encoded protein: CASSGWTGGKGNEQFF.

This chain uses TRBV27 with TRBJ1-2; D is possibly TRBD1 (6 bases). The CDR3 sequence is 17 residues long. Germline loops: CDR1 MNHEY, CDR2 SMNVEV (reference sequence). Trimming took 5 bases from V and 4 from J, leaving 23 bases between them. Written as DNA, the CDR3 is TGTGCCAGCAGTCCGTCACCCGGGACACCTGTGACCTATGGCTACACCTTC. As protein: CASSPSPGTPVTYGYTF.

The chain couples TRBV6-5 to TRBJ2-1; 10 bases line up with TRBD2. Germline V gene sequence: CDR1 MNHEY, CDR2 SVGAGI. V lost 2 bases, J lost 12 bases, and 10 bases stayed unmatched. The CDR3 runs 15 residues. The CDR3 sequence is CASSYPGLAGVSQFF. CDR3 coding DNA: TGTGCCAGCAGTTACCCCGGGCTAGCGGGAGTGTCGCAGTTCTTC.

This chain links TRBV30 with TRBJ1-1; D may be TRBD1 (6 bases). This CDR3 comprises 12 residues. V was trimmed by 2 bases and J by 4 bases, leaving 8 bases between them. Germline CDR1 is GTSNPN and CDR2 is SVGIG (reference sequence). The chain's CDR3 is CAWSTGPTEAFF. The DNA of the CDR3 is TGTGCCTGGAGTACAGGGCCCACTGAAGCTTTCTTT.

The chain is built from TRBV18 and TRBJ2-2; D is unclear. Trimming pared 4 bases from V and 0 bases from J, leaving 15 bases between. The CDR3 is 17 amino acids. The V gene's germline CDR1 is KGHSH and CDR2 LQKENI. The CDR3 spells CASSLSNHGSNTGELFF. CDR3 DNA sequence: TGTGCCAGCTCACTATCAAATCACGGTTCGAACACCGGGGAGCTGTTTTTT.

The chain joins TRBV9 to TRBJ1-1; TRBD1 is a possible D gene (6 bases). This CDR3 has 13 amino acids. The V end was cut by 2 bases, the J end by 5 bases, with 10 bases between. Germline V gene sequence: CDR1 SGDLS, CDR2 YYNGEE. The CDR3 here is CASSVTGITEAFF. The CDR3 bases are TGTGCCAGCAGCGTCACAGGGATAACTGAAGCTTTCTTT.

V usage is TRBV6-1 and J usage is TRBJ2-3; D unclear. Trimming pared 2 bases from V and 13 bases from J, leaving 13 bases between. Per germline, CDR1 MNHNS and CDR2 SASEGT. The CDR3 runs 12 residues. The CDR3 DNA follows: TGTGCCAGCAGTGAATCCCAGCAGGATAAGTATTTT. Translation: CASSESQQDKYF.

CDR3 residues: CAWDDAGPGNTIYF. CDR3 coding DNA: TGTGCCTGGGATGATGCGGGTCCTGGAAACACCATATATTTT. The chain carries TRBV30 and TRBJ1-3; D remains ambiguous. V was shortened by 5 bases and J by 2 bases, with 13 bases between the two germline ends. Germline V gene data show CDR1 as GTSNPN and CDR2 as SVGIG (reference sequence). This CDR3 is built from 14 residues. The whole variable domain, remainder taken from reference TRBV30 and TRBJ1-3, is SQTIHQWPATLVQPVGSPLSLECTVEGTSNPNLYWYRQAAGRGLQLLFYSVGIGQISSEVPQNLSASRPQDRQFILSSKKLLLSDSGFYLCAWDDAGPGNTIYFGEGSWLTVV.

This chain connects TRBV5-4 to TRBJ1-4, with 8 positions matching TRBD1. The V segment lost 4 bases and the J segment 8 bases; nucleotides outside the gene matches: 7. This CDR3 is built from 14 residues. Germline CDR1 is SGHNT and CDR2 is YYREEE (reference sequence). The CDR3 spells CASSRGQGGEKLFF. The CDR3 DNA sequence: TGTGCCAGCAGCCGAGGACAGGGTGGAGAAAAACTGTTTTTT.

The chain employs TRBV5-8 and TRBJ1-1, with D maybe TRBD1 (5 bases). This CDR3 region has 15 residues. V was shortened by 3 bases and J by 1 base, with 13 bases between the two germline ends. From germline, CDR1 is SGHTS and CDR2 YDEGEE. The CDR3 is CASSSIQGGNTEAFF. CDR3 DNA: TGTGCCAGCAGCTCAATCCAGGGAGGGAACACTGAAGCTTTCTTT.

This chain joins TRBV13 and TRBJ2-1; D is ambiguous. The germline gives CDR1 PRHDT, CDR2 FYEKMQ (reference sequence). The length of the CDR3 is 13 residues. The germline V and J ends were trimmed by 4 bases and 10 bases, with 14 bases remaining between them. CDR3 nucleotide sequence: TGTGCCAGCAGCTCCCAGGCCGGCCCCGAGCAGTTCTTC. It codes for CASSSQAGPEQFF.

The chain uses TRBV5-1 and TRBJ2-6, with D tentatively TRBD1 (7 bases). In germline, CDR1 is SGHRS, CDR2 YFSETQ. The CDR3 consists of 17 residues. V lost 4 bases and J 0 bases, leaving 14 bases between the germline ends. CDR3 in amino acids: CASSPGGIHSGANVLTF. The CDR3 DNA follows: TGCGCCAGCAGCCCAGGGGGGATCCACTCTGGGGCCAACGTCCTGACTTTC. The full variable domain, rest sourced from reference TRBV5-1 and TRBJ2-6, is KAGVTQTPRYLIKTRGQQVTLSCSPISGHRSVSWYQQTPGQGLQFLFEYFSETQRNKGNFPGRFSGRQFSNSRSEMNVSTLELGDSALYLCASSPGGIHSGANVLTFGAGSRLTVL.

V is TRBV14 and J is TRBJ2-7, with 7 bases matching TRBD1. The V gene end was trimmed by 4 bases and the J gene end by 2 bases; junction bases not matched to a gene: 8. Germline V gene sequence: CDR1 SGHDN, CDR2 FVKESK. The CDR3 contains 15 residues. The CDR3 region is CASSRYRGDPYEQYF. Here the CDR3 DNA reads TGTGCCAGCAGCCGTTACAGGGGTGACCCCTACGAGCAGTACTTC.

This chain uses TRBV20-1 with TRBJ1-1; no firm D call. V was trimmed by 5 bases and J by 1 base, leaving 5 bases between them. The CDR3 is 11 residues long. The germline CDR1 and CDR2 sequences are DFQATT and SNEGSKA (reference sequence). The CDR3 DNA reads as TGCAGTGCTGGCGGGAACACTGAAGCTTTCTTT. Protein sequence: CSAGGNTEAFF.

A note on this clone: Germline is not matched at one junction end, which may reflect a read error. The chain carries TRBV29-1 and TRBJ2-3; no firm D call. The CDR3 length is 14 residues. CDR1 is SQVTM, CDR2 ANQGSEA, per germline. As DNA, the CDR3 is TGCAGCGTTGAGTATGGGTATAGCACCGATACGCAGTATTTT. Translated: CSVEYGYSTDTQYF.

V and J are TRBV9 and TRBJ1-5, with TRBD1 as a possible D gene (5 bases). Germline CDR1 is SGDLS and CDR2 is YYNGEE. Trimming left V 0 bases short and J 9 bases short, with 13 bases between. The CDR3 sequence is 14 residues long. The CDR3 sequence is CASSVDVGGGPQHF. CDR3 nucleotide sequence: TGTGCCAGCAGCGTAGACGTGGGGGGAGGGCCCCAGCATTTT. The full variable domain, completed using reference TRBV9 and TRBJ1-5, is DSGVTQTPKHLITATGQRVTLRCSPRSGDLSVYWYQQSLDQGLQFLIQYYNGEERAKGNILERFSAQQFPDLHSELNLSSLELGDSALYFCASSVDVGGGPQHFGDGTRLSIL.

V usage is TRBV6-5 and J usage is TRBJ1-2; a possible D gene is TRBD1 (5 bases). Germline CDR1 reads MNHEY; CDR2 reads SVGAGI. This CDR3 is 13 amino acids long. The germline V and J ends were trimmed by 10 bases and 4 bases, with 16 bases remaining between them. Here the CDR3 reads CATFQGGIYGYTF. CDR3 sequence (DNA): TGTGCCACTTTCCAGGGCGGGATCTATGGCTACACCTTC.

This clone was detected a few times. The V call is TRBV19, the J call TRBJ2-3; TRBD2 matches at 12 bases. The V gene end was trimmed by 3 bases and the J gene end by 1 base; junction bases not matched to a gene: 2. Germline-derived CDR1 and CDR2 are LNHDA and SQIVND (reference sequence). The CDR3 has 16 amino acids. CDR3 sequence: CASSMTSGRRTDTQYF. CDR3 DNA sequence: TGTGCCAGTAGTATGACTAGCGGGAGACGCACAGATACGCAGTATTTT.

The V and J genes are TRBV19 and TRBJ1-1, with D hard to call. The V end was cut by 4 bases, the J end by 8 bases, with 14 bases between. The CDR3 contains 13 residues. Per the germline V gene, CDR1 is LNHDA and CDR2 is SQIVND (reference sequence). CDR3 in DNA: TGTGCCAGTAGTACCGCACACTCGAGGGAAGCTTTCTTT. Translating gives CASSTAHSREAFF. The variable domain in full, completed from reference TRBV19 and TRBJ1-1, reads DGGITQSPKYLFRKEGQNVTLSCEQNLNHDAMYWYRQDPGQGLRLIYYSQIVNDFQKGDIAEGYSVSREKKESFPLTVTSAQKNPTAFYLCASSTAHSREAFFGQGTRLTVV.

This clone was detected once. The chain uses TRBV6-5 and TRBJ1-1; D may be TRBD1 (6 bases). CDR1 MNHEY and CDR2 SVGAGI come from the germline V gene. Trimming took off 7 bases at V and 4 bases at J, with 19 bases between the two ends. This CDR3 comprises 15 residues. CDR3 residues: CASKLQGSSGTEAFF. Written as DNA, the CDR3 is TGTGCCAGCAAGCTTCAGGGGAGCAGTGGCACTGAAGCTTTCTTT.

This chain links TRBV19 with TRBJ1-3, with no clear D. The V end was cut by 6 bases, the J end by 0 bases, with 6 bases between. The germline CDR1 and CDR2 sequences are LNHDA and SQIVND (reference sequence). The CDR3 runs to 13 residues. This chain's CDR3 is CASSSGSGNTIYF. The CDR3 bases are TGTGCCAGTAGCTCAGGCTCTGGAAACACCATATATTTT.

In its sample, this clone was seen many times. This chain links TRBV25-1 with TRBJ2-7, with 7 bases fitting TRBD2. This CDR3 has 17 residues. V dropped 0 bases and J dropped 2; count of bases not matched to a gene: 10. Germline V gene sequence: CDR1 MGHDK, CDR2 SYGVNS. CDR3 residues: CASSEYAWAGTTYEQYF. DNA for the CDR3: TGTGCCAGCAGTGAATATGCCTGGGCAGGGACTACCTACGAGCAGTACTTC.

Regarding this clone: Other DNA sequences of this sample code for an identical CDR3. V is TRBV27 and J is TRBJ2-5; D remains ambiguous. CDR3 length equals 13 residues. Germline V lookup: CDR1 MNHEY, CDR2 SMNVEV (reference sequence). Trimming took off 3 bases at V and 2 bases at J, with 7 bases between the two ends. CDR3 region: CASSFGGQETQYF. CDR3 DNA sequence: TGTGCCAGCAGTTTCGGCGGACAAGAGACCCAGTACTTC.

V usage is TRBV7-9 and J usage is TRBJ1-2; 9 bases are shared with TRBD1. V trimming: 5 bases; J trimming: 4 bases; junction bases outside the gene matches: 5. CDR1 SEHNR and CDR2 FQNEAQ come from the germline V gene (reference sequence). The CDR3 consists of 14 residues. Here the CDR3 DNA reads TGTGCCAGCAGCCTACAGGGGGCCCCCTATGGCTACACCTTC. This codes for CASSLQGAPYGYTF.